What follows are 31 T cell receptor beta chains derived from one specimen sequenced in a study of blood T cell repertoires in COVID-19. Sequencing was performed with immunoSEQ multiplex PCR; in TCRdb, only in-frame clones are kept and a portion is missing. The sample comprises about 80,000 clones, roughly 87% of which are singletons, and about 12% rests with the top ten. Sequenced sample: peripheral blood. These receptors came from an older man with acute or convalescent COVID-19.

This sequence joins TRBV5-6 and TRBJ2-5; D possibly corresponds to TRBD2 (5 bases). There are 13 residues in the CDR3. With 3 bases removed from V and 4 bases from J, the gap between germline ends came to 10 bases. CDR1 and CDR2 (germline): SGHDT, YYEEEE. DNA of the CDR3: TGTGCCAGCAGCTCGGAGGCCCGAGAGACCCAGTACTTC. Its protein product is CASSSEARETQYF. The variable domain in full, completed from reference TRBV5-6 and TRBJ2-5, reads DAGVTQSPTHLIKTRGQQVTLRCSPKSGHDTVSWYQQALGQGPQFIFQYYEEEERQRGNFPDRFSGHQFPNYSSELNVNALLLGDSALYLCASSSEARETQYFGPGTRLLVL.

The rearrangement uses TRBV5-1 and TRBJ1-1; tentatively, D is TRBD1 (6 bases). CDR3 size: 12 residues. V was pared by 6 bases and J by 4 bases, with 10 bases between. Germline CDR1 reads SGHRS; CDR2 reads YFSETQ. The CDR3 here is CASNTGSTEAFF. In DNA, the CDR3 is TGCGCCAGCAACACAGGGTCCACTGAAGCTTTCTTT. The entire variable domain, with the rest obtained from reference TRBV5-1 and TRBJ1-1, is as follows: KAGVTQTPRYLIKTRGQQVTLSCSPISGHRSVSWYQQTPGQGLQFLFEYFSETQRNKGNFPGRFSGRQFSNSRSEMNVSTLELGDSALYLCASNTGSTEAFFGQGTRLTVV.

CDR3 bases: TGTGCCTGGAGCCTCCCTCCACAGGCTCCTCGGGACACTGAAGCTTTCTTT. Its translation is CAWSLPPQAPRDTEAFF. The chain is built from TRBV30 and TRBJ1-1; a possible D gene is TRBD1 (5 bases). The CDR3 extends over 17 amino acids. V gave up 3 bases and J gave up 3 bases, with 23 bases separating them. Germline V gives CDR1 GTSNPN, CDR2 SVGIG (reference sequence).

This clone has just one count. CDR3 in DNA: TGTGCCAGCAGCTTCCCATCGGGGGGACACCAAACCTACGAGCAGTACTTC. Its protein is CASSFPSGGHQTYEQYF. V and J are TRBV7-8 and TRBJ2-7; D possibly corresponds to TRBD2 (7 bases). The CDR3 contains 17 residues. The germline CDR1 and CDR2 sequences are SGHVS and FQNEAQ. V was cut by 3 bases and J by 2 bases, with 20 bases left in between.

This chain joins TRBV7-8 and TRBJ1-6, with 9 bases matching TRBD1. Losses at the gene ends were 6 bases for V and 10 bases for J; bases not matched to a gene: 7. Germline CDR1 reads SGHVS; CDR2 reads FQNEAQ. The CDR3 contains 14 residues. Here the CDR3 DNA reads TGTGCCAGCAGAGTGGGACAGGGAGGATCACCCCTCCACTTT. Translation: CASRVGQGGSPLHF. Variable domain in full (rest from reference TRBV7-8 and TRBJ1-6): GAGVSQSPRYKVAKRGQDVALRCDPISGHVSLFWYQQALGQGPEFLTYFQNEAQLDKSGLPSDRFFAERPEGSVSTLKIQRTQQEDSAVYLCASRVGQGGSPLHFGNGTRLTVT.

The V and J genes are TRBV6-5 and TRBJ1-5; D perhaps matches TRBD1 (5 bases). Germline-derived CDR1 and CDR2 are MNHEY and SVGAGI. V shed 4 bases and J shed 5 bases, with 15 bases lying between them. The CDR3 sequence is 15 residues long. CDR3 region: CASSSRGEGDQPQHF. CDR3 in DNA: TGTGCCAGCAGTTCCCGGGGGGAGGGAGATCAGCCCCAGCATTTT.

In this sample, this clone turned up a few times. DNA of the CDR3: TGTGCCAGCAGCTACTCAGGGTTGTGGGACACTGAAGCTTTCTTT. Translation: CASSYSGLWDTEAFF. V and J are TRBV11-1 and TRBJ1-1; D possibly corresponds to TRBD1 (5 bases). CDR3 length: 15 residues. Germline V lookup: CDR1 SGHAT, CDR2 FQDESV (reference sequence). V dropped 4 bases and J dropped 3 bases, with 15 bases sitting between them.

This clone has a handful of counts. The rearrangement joins TRBV4-1 to TRBJ1-5; 8 nucleotides agree with TRBD1. Germline-derived CDR1 and CDR2 are MGHRA and YSYEKL. Trimming cost V 1 base and J 7 bases; bases outside gene matches: 9. This CDR3 spans 16 amino acids. CDR3 nucleotide sequence: TGCGCCAGCAGCCAAGTGGGCAGGGGGCTTGGGCAGCCCCAGCATTTT. The encoded protein is CASSQVGRGLGQPQHF.

The J gene is TRBJ2-3, the V gene TRBV6-5; D ambiguous. The germline V gene has CDR1 MNHEY and CDR2 SVGAGI. The V gene lost 0 bases and the J gene lost 0 bases, with 10 bases spanning the gap. The CDR3 length is 16 residues. The CDR3 sequence: CASSYSGGLSTDTQYF. CDR3 DNA: TGTGCCAGCAGTTACTCCGGCGGCCTTAGCACAGATACGCAGTATTTT.

Details on this clone: The sample holds other DNA sequences that translate to the same CDR3. V usage is TRBV10-3 and J usage is TRBJ1-2; possibly TRBD1 for D (5 bases). Trimming stripped 6 bases from V and 4 bases from J, with 9 bases between. The CDR3 extends over 12 amino acids. Germline V lookup: CDR1 ENHRY, CDR2 SYGVKD. The CDR3 nucleotides are TGTGCCATCAGCCTCGACAGCTATGGCTACACCTTC. It yields the protein CAISLDSYGYTF.

The chain couples TRBV19 to TRBJ1-2; 10 bases match TRBD1. The CDR3 has 15 amino acids. Losses at the gene ends were 7 bases for V and 5 bases for J; bases not matched to a gene: 10. The germline V gene encodes CDR1 LNHDA and CDR2 SQIVND (reference sequence). The CDR3 sequence: CASTTTGDRGYGYTF. As DNA, the CDR3 is TGTGCCAGTACCACTACCGGGGACAGGGGTTATGGCTACACCTTC.

V is TRBV5-1 and J is TRBJ2-5; 7 nucleotides align to TRBD2. The CDR3 spans 14 residues. From germline, CDR1 is SGHRS and CDR2 YFSETQ. Unmatched junction bases numbered 8, after V lost 4 bases and J lost 5 bases. The DNA of the CDR3 is TGCGCCAGCAGCGTTAGCGGGCGGTTGGAGACCCAGTACTTC. Translated, it gives CASSVSGRLETQYF.

The chain employs TRBV6-5 and TRBJ2-7, with 7 bases lining up with TRBD1. Germline V gene lookup returns CDR1 MNHEY and CDR2 SVGAGI. This CDR3 region has 13 residues. The V segment lost 8 bases and the J segment 4 bases; nucleotides outside the gene matches: 8. CDR3 residues: CASLLTGPYEQYF. In DNA form, the CDR3 reads TGTGCCAGCCTACTGACAGGGCCATACGAGCAGTACTTC.

The chain employs TRBV3-1 (or the pseudogene TRBV3-2) and TRBJ1-1, with 10 bases identical to TRBD1. The CDR3 sequence is 12 residues long. Germline CDR1 and CDR2: LGHDT and YNNKEL (reference sequence). Germline trimming cut 4 bases from V and 10 bases from J; bases unmatched to any gene: 3. The CDR3 nucleotides read TGTGCCAGCAGCCCTTGGACAGGGGGAGCTTTCTTT. It codes for CASSPWTGGAFF.

Only one count was recorded for this clone. Written as DNA, the CDR3 is TGTGCCAGCAGCCAAGCCACTAGCGGGGGTAAGGTCCAGTACTTC. This encodes CASSQATSGGKVQYF. The chain links TRBV3-1 (or the pseudogene TRBV3-2) to TRBJ2-5; TRBD2 matches at 11 bases. V lost 1 base, J lost 10 bases, and 8 bases stayed unmatched. From germline, CDR1 is LGHDT and CDR2 YNNKEL (reference sequence). This CDR3 spans 15 amino acids.

The chain combines TRBV10-1 with TRBJ2-3; 7 bases agree with TRBD1. After removal of 7 bases from V and 6 bases from J, the junction contained 7 bases not matched to a gene. The CDR3 loop spans 13 amino acids. Germline V gene data show CDR1 as WNHNN and CDR2 as SYGVQD (reference sequence). The CDR3: CASKRDSYDTQYF. CDR3 bases: TGCGCCAGCAAAAGGGACAGTTACGATACGCAGTATTTT.

A single count supports this clone. The chain has TRBV5-1 and TRBJ1-2; 9 bases fit TRBD1. The V gene end was trimmed by 4 bases and the J gene end by 4 bases; junction bases not matched to a gene: 8. This CDR3 region has 15 residues. CDR1 is SGHRS and CDR2 is YFSETQ in the germline V gene. CDR3 coding DNA: TGCGCCAGCAGCCCCGGGACAGGGTCGCGCTATGGCTACACCTTC. It translates to CASSPGTGSRYGYTF.

V is TRBV2 and J is TRBJ2-3; 14 bases are shared with TRBD2. Trimming removed 3 bases from V and 6 bases from J; junction bases left unmatched: 5. This CDR3 region has 16 residues. Germline CDR1 SNHLY, CDR2 FYNNEI. DNA of the CDR3: TGTGCCAGCAGTGAGGGACTAGCGGGGGCCCCCGATACGCAGTATTTT. Translation gives CASSEGLAGAPDTQYF. The complete variable domain, with remaining parts taken from reference TRBV2 and TRBJ2-3, reads EPEVTQTPSHQVTQMGQEVILRCVPISNHLYFYWYRQILGQKVEFLVSFYNNEISEKSEIFDDQFSVERPDGSNFTLKIRSTKLEDSAMYFCASSEGLAGAPDTQYFGPGTRLTVL.

This sequence joins TRBV5-4 and TRBJ2-5, with a possible D match to TRBD2 (5 bases). This CDR3 region has 14 residues. Looked up from germline, CDR1 is SGHNT and CDR2 is YYREEE (reference sequence). V was cut by 1 base and J by 5 bases, with 12 bases left in between. DNA for the CDR3: TGTGCCAGCAGCTTGATGAGGGTGGGGGAGACCCAGTACTTC. Its protein is CASSLMRVGETQYF.

This clone was counted between two and nine times. The chain uses TRBV7-2 and TRBJ2-5, with TRBD1 matching 7 bases. Germline trimming cut 5 bases from V and 5 bases from J; bases unmatched to any gene: 8. Germline V gives CDR1 SGHTA, CDR2 FQGNSA. The CDR3 contains 14 residues. CDR3 in amino acids: CASSTRQGRETQYF. For the CDR3, the DNA is TGTGCCAGCAGCACCCGACAGGGTCGCGAGACCCAGTACTTC.

This clone is a singleton in its sample. The chain has TRBV5-5 and TRBJ2-5; 12 nucleotides line up with TRBD2. The CDR3 is 14 residues long. V gave up 5 bases and J gave up 1 base; unmatched junction bases: 0. Looked up from germline, CDR1 is SGHKS and CDR2 is YYEKEE (reference sequence). The CDR3, as DNA: TGTGCCAGCAGGGGACTAGCGGGCCAAGAGACCCAGTACTTC. Encoded protein: CASRGLAGQETQYF.

This clone was recorded once. The chain links TRBV30 to TRBJ1-1; D ambiguous. Deletions cut 3 bases from V and 7 bases from J, with 12 bases between. Germline V CDR1 and CDR2: GTSNPN, SVGIG (reference sequence). This CDR3 is 12 amino acids long. DNA for the CDR3: TGTGCCTGGAGCCCCAACGGGTTTGAAGCTTTCTTT. It is translated as CAWSPNGFEAFF. Full variable domain (missing parts from reference TRBV30 and TRBJ1-1): SQTIHQWPATLVQPVGSPLSLECTVEGTSNPNLYWYRQAAGRGLQLLFYSVGIGQISSEVPQNLSASRPQDRQFILSSKKLLLSDSGFYLCAWSPNGFEAFFGQGTRLTVV.

This chain joins TRBV19 and TRBJ1-2, with D possibly TRBD1 on 5 matching bases. The germline CDR1 and CDR2 sequences are LNHDA and SQIVND (reference sequence). The CDR3 has 12 amino acids. V lost 5 bases and J lost 7, with 11 bases in between. CDR3 nucleotides: TGTGCCAGTAGTCCGCGGGACCGTGGCTACACCTTC. Amino acids: CASSPRDRGYTF. Drawing the rest from reference TRBV19 and TRBJ1-2, the complete variable domain is DGGITQSPKYLFRKEGQNVTLSCEQNLNHDAMYWYRQDPGQGLRLIYYSQIVNDFQKGDIAEGYSVSREKKESFPLTVTSAQKNPTAFYLCASSPRDRGYTFGSGTRLTVV.

There are a few counts of this clone. This rearrangement joins TRBV5-1 to TRBJ1-6; tentative D call: TRBD1 (6 bases). CDR1 is SGHRS and CDR2 is YFSETQ in the germline V gene. The CDR3 length is 15 residues. Trimming took 0 bases from V and 10 from J, leaving 14 bases between them. The CDR3 is CASSLVWGGQSPLHF. The CDR3 DNA follows: TGCGCCAGCAGCTTGGTATGGGGGGGCCAATCACCCCTCCACTTT.

As concerns this clone: The sample carries other DNA sequences with the same CDR3. This chain joins TRBV12-2 and TRBJ1-4; the tabulated D call, TRBD1, remains unverified against the DNA. TRBV12-2 is marked as a pseudogene. This CDR3 contains 18 residues. The CDR3 loop reads CASRSSGTENATNEKLFF. The CDR3 DNA reads TGTGCAAGCCGCTCATCCGGGACAGAAAATGCAACTAATGAAAAACTGTTTTTT.

This chain joins TRBV19 and TRBJ2-5, with D tentatively TRBD1 (5 bases). V lost 3 bases and J lost 5, with 19 bases in between. Germline CDR1 and CDR2: LNHDA and SQIVND (reference sequence). This CDR3 is 16 amino acids long. Here the CDR3 reads CASSIGAGESMETQYF. In DNA form, the CDR3 reads TGTGCCAGTAGTATTGGGGCAGGAGAGAGTATGGAGACCCAGTACTTC.

The rearrangement uses TRBV11-2 and TRBJ1-2; D uncertain. Per germline, CDR1 SGHAT and CDR2 FQNNGV. The CDR3 spans 13 residues. The V and J ends lost 3 bases and 1 base respectively, with 6 bases between them. The CDR3 DNA sequence: TGTGCCAGCAGCTTTTCAGTTAACTATGGCTACACCTTC. Its translation: CASSFSVNYGYTF. Using reference TRBV11-2 and TRBJ1-2 for the parts outside the CDR3, the full variable domain is EAGVAQSPRYKIIEKRQSVAFWCNPISGHATLYWYQQILGQGPKLLIQFQNNGVVDDSQLPKDRFSAERLKGVDSTLKIQPAKLEDSAVYLCASSFSVNYGYTFGSGTRLTVV.

The chain carries TRBV29-1 and TRBJ1-1; 8 bases are shared with TRBD1. The CDR3 is 13 residues long. Per the germline V gene, CDR1 is SQVTM and CDR2 is ANQGSEA. The junction had 8 bases not matched to a gene; V was cut back by 5 bases and J by 6 bases. CDR3 protein: CSVLFDRGAEAFF. In nucleotides, the CDR3 is TGCAGCGTTCTATTCGACAGGGGAGCTGAAGCTTTCTTT.

The V gene is TRBV7-9, the J gene TRBJ1-2; TRBD1 matches at 7 bases. V dropped 3 bases and J dropped 3; count of bases not matched to a gene: 4. The V gene's germline CDR1 is SEHNR and CDR2 FQNEAQ (reference sequence). The CDR3 runs 14 residues. The CDR3 nucleotides are TGTGCCAGCAGCTTTCCCGACAGGGACTATGGCTACACCTTC. This encodes CASSFPDRDYGYTF.

This chain uses TRBV5-1 with TRBJ2-1; tentative D call: TRBD1 (6 bases). Germline V gene sequence: CDR1 SGHRS, CDR2 YFSETQ. The CDR3 sequence is 16 residues long. V lost 4 bases to trimming and J lost 0 bases, with 14 bases between them. The CDR3 here is CASSSLTGTSYNEQFF. The CDR3 DNA reads TGCGCCAGCAGCAGCCTGACAGGAACCTCCTACAATGAGCAGTTCTTC.

With respect to this clone: The germline gene is not matched at one end of the junction; a read error may be the cause. Other DNA sequences in this specimen translate into the identical CDR3. The V and J genes are TRBV9 and TRBJ2-5; 13 positions match TRBD2. CDR3 length: 18 amino acids. CDR1 is SGDLS, CDR2 YYNGEE, per germline. CDR3 in amino acids: CASSPRTSGGALWETQYF. CDR3 nucleotide sequence: TGCGCCAGCAGCCCAAGAACTAGCGGGGGGGCCTTGTGGGAGACCCAGTACTTC.